This is a list of T cell receptor beta chains from one sample in a study of tumor and adjacent non-tumor tissue in lung cancer. A single record per CDR3 protein comes from TCRdb applying MiXCR to the multiplex PCR reads. The sample contains about 66,000 distinct CDR3 sequences, around 73% of which appear only once. What was sequenced was lung tumor tissue. These receptors all stem from a man aged 55 to 69 with non-small cell lung cancer. Each CDR3 is given with its conserved first and last residue. The D gene is left open where the match is weak. Some rows mark clone size as missing; the rest say once, few, many or name a class of expanded clone.

J gene: TRBJ1-1
D gene: .
V gene: TRBV20-1
clone size: once
CDR3 protein: CSVSWWVAEVFF
CDR3 DNA: TGCAGTGTTAGTTGGTGGGTGGCTGAAGTTTTCTTT

J gene: TRBJ1-1
D gene: .
V gene: TRBV5-1
clone size: once
CDR3 protein: CASNLSGVGTEAFF
CDR3 DNA: TGCGCCAGCAACTTGTCAGGGGTAGGCACTGAAGCTTTCTTT

J gene: TRBJ1-1
D gene: .
V gene: TRBV12-3/TRBV12-4
clone size: .
CDR3 protein: CASSFGGGYTEVFF
CDR3 DNA: TGTGCCAGCAGTTTTGGGGGAGGATACACTGAAGTTTTCTTT

J gene: TRBJ2-7
D gene: .
V gene: TRBV20-1
clone size: .
CDR3 protein: CSADAGYEQDF
CDR3 DNA: TGCAGTGCGGATGCAGGGTACGAGCAGGACTTC

J gene: TRBJ2-5
D gene: .
V gene: TRBV5-1
clone size: .
CDR3 protein: CASSLEEWVGATQYF
CDR3 DNA: TGCGCCAGCAGCTTGGAGGAATGGGTGGGGGCGACCCAGTACTTC

J gene: TRBJ2-4
D gene: .
V gene: TRBV5-4
clone size: .
CDR3 protein: CVSSQGPRGVSNNIQYF
CDR3 DNA: TGTGTCAGCAGCCAGGGACCTAGGGGGGTATCCAACAACATTCAGTACTTC

J gene: TRBJ1-2
D gene: .
V gene: TRBV29-1
clone size: once
CDR3 protein: CSAAGGSYGYTF
CDR3 DNA: TGCAGCGCTGCGGGTGGCAGCTATGGCTACACCTTC

J gene: TRBJ2-7
D gene: TRBD2
V gene: TRBV20-1
clone size: .
CDR3 protein: CSATGISGAYYEQYF
CDR3 DNA: TGCAGTGCCACCGGGATTAGCGGGGCTTACTACGAGCAGTATTTC

J gene: TRBJ1-2
D gene: .
V gene: TRBV20-1
clone size: once
CDR3 protein: CSTGTNYGYTF
CDR3 DNA: TGCAGTACTGGGACTAACTATGGCTACACCTTC

J gene: TRBJ2-2
D gene: .
V gene: TRBV29-1
clone size: .
CDR3 protein: CSVEEGENTGKLFF
CDR3 DNA: TGCAGCGTTGAAGAGGGGGAAAACACCGGGAAGCTGTTTTTT

J gene: TRBJ2-7
D gene: .
V gene: TRBV5-6
clone size: many
CDR3 protein: CASSRYTGAPRPNLYEQYF
CDR3 DNA: TGTGCCAGCAGCCGTTATACAGGAGCCCCTCGGCCCAACCTCTACGAGCAGTACTTC

J gene: TRBJ2-3
D gene: TRBD2
V gene: TRBV10-3
clone size: .
CDR3 protein: CAIKTSDIDTQYF
CDR3 DNA: TGTGCCATCAAGACTAGCGACATAGATACGCAGTATTTC

J gene: TRBJ2-4
D gene: .
V gene: TRBV6-5
clone size: .
CDR3 protein: CASSYNRGTGNIQYF
CDR3 DNA: TGTGCCAGCAGTTACAATCGGGGTACGGGGAACATTCAGTACTTC

J gene: TRBJ1-5
D gene: .
V gene: TRBV6-1
clone size: .
CDR3 protein: CASSDKGPYNHSNQPRHF
CDR3 DNA: TGTGCCAGCAGTGACAAAGGACCTTATAATCATAGCAATCAGCCCCGACATTTT

J gene: TRBJ2-5
D gene: .
V gene: TRBV29-1
clone size: .
CDR3 protein: CNVDWHLANQETQYF
CDR3 DNA: TGCAACGTTGATTGGCATCTAGCGAACCAAGAGACCCAATACTTC

J gene: TRBJ1-2
D gene: .
V gene: TRBV28
clone size: few
CDR3 protein: CDSSPLGIKNGYTF
CDR3 DNA: TGTGACAGCAGTCCACTAGGGATCAAAAATGGCTACACCTTC

J gene: TRBJ2-3
D gene: TRBD2
V gene: TRBV29-1
clone size: .
CDR3 protein: CSVGDRGLAGESDTQYF
CDR3 DNA: TGCAGCGTTGGAGATCGAGGACTAGCAGGAGAGTCAGATACGCAGTATTTT

J gene: TRBJ2-5
D gene: .
V gene: TRBV6-5
clone size: .
CDR3 protein: CTNSCTGGGGGTQYF
CDR3 DNA: TGTACCAACAGTTGTACAGGGGGTGGGGGGGGGACCCAGTACTTC

J gene: TRBJ2-2
D gene: .
V gene: TRBV11-2
clone size: .
CDR3 protein: CTSSPWAGGRSGEMFF
CDR3 DNA: TGTACCAGCAGCCCCTGGGCAGGGGGGCGCTCCGGGGAGATGTTTTTT

J gene: TRBJ2-5
D gene: TRBD2
V gene: TRBV14
clone size: .
CDR3 protein: CVGSRWTSGRQETQYF
CDR3 DNA: TGTGTAGGCAGCCGCTGGACTAGCGGGAGGCAAGAGACCCAGTACTTC

J gene: TRBJ2-6
D gene: TRBD2
V gene: TRBV10-3
clone size: .
CDR3 protein: CAISEHGTSARDSGANVLAF
CDR3 DNA: TGTGCCATCAGTGAACATGGGACTAGCGCGAGGGACTCCGGGGCCAACGTACTGGCTTTC

J gene: TRBJ2-2
D gene: .
V gene: TRBV28
clone size: .
CDR3 protein: CVSSLIADLNTGELFF
CDR3 DNA: TGTGTTAGCAGTTTAATCGCGGACTTGAACACCGGGGAGCTGTTTTTT

J gene: TRBJ2-2
D gene: .
V gene: TRBV2
clone size: many
CDR3 protein: CASGAGTNTGELFF
CDR3 DNA: TGTGCCAGCGGGGCGGGGACGAACACCGGGGAGCTGTTTTTT

J gene: TRBJ2-4
D gene: .
V gene: TRBV20-1
clone size: .
CDR3 protein: CSARDVIVAKNIQYF
CDR3 DNA: TGCAGTGCTAGAGATGTGATTGTGGCCAAAAACATTCAGTACTTC

J gene: TRBJ1-1
D gene: .
V gene: TRBV29-1
clone size: many
CDR3 protein: CSGVEGARGTEAFF
CDR3 DNA: TGCAGCGGTGTGGAAGGGGCGCGGGGCACTGAAGCTTTCTTT

J gene: TRBJ2-7
D gene: TRBD1
V gene: TRBV19
clone size: .
CDR3 protein: CASSRDRSSYEQYF
CDR3 DNA: TGTGCCAGTAGCAGGGACAGGAGCTCCTACGAGCAGTACTTC

J gene: TRBJ2-3
D gene: .
V gene: TRBV11-3
clone size: .
CDR3 protein: CANSSGLADSTDTKYF
CDR3 DNA: TGTGCCAACAGCTCCGGGCTAGCAGATAGCACCGATACGAAGTATTTT

J gene: TRBJ1-5
D gene: .
V gene: TRBV19
clone size: few
CDR3 protein: CASQTSTGTYNQPQHF
CDR3 DNA: TGTGCCAGTCAAACCAGCACAGGGACTTACAATCAGCCCCAGCATTTT

J gene: TRBJ1-5
D gene: .
V gene: TRBV30
clone size: .
CDR3 protein: CAWSARGDINQPQHF
CDR3 DNA: TGTGCCTGGAGCGCTCGGGGCGACATCAATCAGCCCCAGCATTTT

J gene: TRBJ2-3
D gene: TRBD2
V gene: TRBV20-1
clone size: .
CDR3 protein: CITQGASGRAADTQYF
CDR3 DNA: TGCATTACCCAAGGGGCTAGCGGGAGGGCCGCGGATACTCAGTATTTT

J gene: TRBJ1-1
D gene: .
V gene: TRBV20-1
clone size: .
CDR3 protein: CSARDLGFYTVAFF
CDR3 DNA: TGCAGTGCTAGAGATCTTGGGTTTTACACTGTAGCCTTCTTT

J gene: TRBJ2-3
D gene: .
V gene: TRBV11-2
clone size: .
CDR3 protein: CASIRSPDTNTQYF
CDR3 DNA: TGTGCCAGTATCAGGAGTCCAGACACAAATACGCAGTATTTT

J gene: TRBJ2-1
D gene: TRBD2
V gene: TRBV29-1
clone size: .
CDR3 protein: CNVGLAGELTEQFF
CDR3 DNA: TGCAACGTTGGATTAGCGGGAGAACTGACTGAGCAGTTCTTC

J gene: TRBJ2-1
D gene: .
V gene: TRBV29-1
clone size: once
CDR3 protein: CSVEPSQGFMIDEQFF
CDR3 DNA: TGCAGCGTCGAACCCTCACAGGGTTTTATGATCGATGAGCAGTTCTTC

J gene: TRBJ2-3
D gene: TRBD2
V gene: TRBV20-1
clone size: few
CDR3 protein: CTARDGTSGTTGTQYF
CDR3 DNA: TGCACTGCTAGAGATGGGACTAGCGGGACCACAGGTACGCAGTATTTT

J gene: TRBJ2-3
D gene: .
V gene: TRBV29-1
clone size: .
CDR3 protein: CSVDGIIADDRDTQYF
CDR3 DNA: TGCAGCGTGGACGGAATTATAGCGGACGATCGGGATACGCAGTATTTT

J gene: TRBJ2-7
D gene: TRBD1
V gene: TRBV23-1
clone size: many
CDR3 protein: CASSQWTGGYEQYF
CDR3 DNA: TGCGCCAGCAGTCAGTGGACAGGAGGCTACGAGCAGTACTTC

J gene: TRBJ1-5
D gene: .
V gene: TRBV6-5
clone size: .
CDR3 protein: CASSRTRGNQPQQF
CDR3 DNA: TGTGCTAGCAGCCGGACTAGGGGCAATCAGCCCCAGCAATTT

J gene: TRBJ2-1
D gene: TRBD2
V gene: TRBV11-1
clone size: once
CDR3 protein: CGSSYLAGTYNERFF
CDR3 DNA: TGTGGCAGCAGCTACCTAGCGGGAACCTACAATGAGCGGTTCTTC

J gene: TRBJ2-5
D gene: .
V gene: TRBV11-3
clone size: .
CDR3 protein: CASNPSWAGEAQYF
CDR3 DNA: TGTGCCAGCAACCCTAGCTGGGCCGGGGAGGCCCAGTACTTC